Given below is one T cell receptor beta chain in context. The antigen remains unidentified. Time point specified: pre-sensitization, week 0. Treatment meaning: therapeutic diphenylcyclopropenone sensitization with weekly scalp DPC. In the library, unique molecular identifiers were attached to individual cDNA molecules. One entry per CDR3 protein, called by TCRdb with MiXCR from the RACE reads. Here the sample spans more than 300,000 distinct CDR3 sequences, about 5.1% being singletons. The data stem from a study of human T cells and chemical hapten exposure. About the research overall: From small differences in pooled library volume came most of the variation in per-sample TCR yields. Whole-study results and caveats: Patch test score was positively correlated with the counts of PT1 expanded TCRs. Following DPC sensitization, TCRs present above 1 in 1000 frequency showed no change.

The CDR3 spans 14 residues. V was pared by 1 base and J by 3 bases, with 3 bases of the junction left unmatched. The V gene's germline CDR1 is SGHDT and CDR2 YYEEEE. The chain joins TRBV5-6 to TRBJ2-7, with TRBD1 matching 8 bases. The sequence was collected from a woman aged 50 to 60 with alopecia areata. Some clones in this sample may be carry-over from other donors' samples. Material: whole blood, obtained in connection with sensitization to the hapten diphenylcyclopropenone (DPC). The CDR3 nucleotides read TGTGCCAGCAGCTTGATACAGGGGGGCTACGAGCAGTACTTC. Protein: CASSLIQGGYEQYF.